The clone carrying this TCR beta chain showed up just a few times. The CDR3 is made up of 13 amino acids. Trimming pared 3 bases from V and 9 bases from J, leaving 14 bases between. This entry belongs to a study of patients and donors after allogeneic stem cell transplantation. TCRdb passed the RT-PCR reads through MiXCR, listing each CDR3 protein once. The sample consists of some 960,000 distinct CDR3 sequences, approximately 18% of them appearing once. The gene calls are TRBV12-3 or TRBV12-4 and TRBJ1-2; D might be TRBD1 (5 bases). This sequence originates from a human donor who was either an allogeneic HSCT recipient or a stem cell or donor lymphocyte infusion donor (not recorded which). It is not recorded whose cells these are; they may come from a transplant donor. Sequenced input: blood, either unsorted or a sorted T cell fraction (not recorded which). The CDR3 nucleotides are TGTGCCAGCAGTTTCCGGCCTGGGGCACGCTACACCTTC. It codes for CASSFRPGARYTF.